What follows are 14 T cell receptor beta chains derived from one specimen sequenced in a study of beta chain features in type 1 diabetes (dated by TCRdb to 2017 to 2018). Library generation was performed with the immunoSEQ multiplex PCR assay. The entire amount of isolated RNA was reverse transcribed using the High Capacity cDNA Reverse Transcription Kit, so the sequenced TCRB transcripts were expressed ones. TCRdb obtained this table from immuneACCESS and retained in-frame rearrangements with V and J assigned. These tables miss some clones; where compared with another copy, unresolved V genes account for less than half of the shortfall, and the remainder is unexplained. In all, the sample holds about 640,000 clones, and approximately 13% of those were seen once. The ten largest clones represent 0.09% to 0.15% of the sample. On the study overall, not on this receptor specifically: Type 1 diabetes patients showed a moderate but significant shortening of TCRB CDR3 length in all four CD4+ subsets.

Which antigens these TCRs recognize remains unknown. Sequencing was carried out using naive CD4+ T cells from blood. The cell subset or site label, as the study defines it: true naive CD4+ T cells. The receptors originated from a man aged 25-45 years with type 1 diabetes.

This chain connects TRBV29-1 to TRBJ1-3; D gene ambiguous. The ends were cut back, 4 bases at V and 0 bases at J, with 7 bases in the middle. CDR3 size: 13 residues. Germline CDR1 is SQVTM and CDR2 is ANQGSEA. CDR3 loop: CSVAASSGNTIYF. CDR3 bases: TGCAGCGTTGCGGCGAGCTCTGGAAACACCATATATTTT.

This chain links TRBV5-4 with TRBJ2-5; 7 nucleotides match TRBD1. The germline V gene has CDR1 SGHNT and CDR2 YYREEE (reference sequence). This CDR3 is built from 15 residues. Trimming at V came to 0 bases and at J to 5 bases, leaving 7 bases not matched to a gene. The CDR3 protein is CASSLAPGGSETQYF. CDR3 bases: TGTGCCAGCAGCTTGGCCCCAGGGGGAAGTGAGACCCAGTACTTC.

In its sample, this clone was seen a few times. The CDR3 sequence is CASSFSGVPSTDTQYF. In DNA, the CDR3 is TGTGCCAGCAGCTTCAGCGGGGTTCCAAGCACAGATACGCAGTATTTT. The rearrangement uses TRBV7-9 and TRBJ2-3, with 7 nucleotides matching TRBD2. CDR3 length: 16 residues. Germline trimming cut 3 bases from V and 0 bases from J; bases unmatched to any gene: 6. Germline V CDR1 and CDR2: SEHNR, FQNEAQ (reference sequence).

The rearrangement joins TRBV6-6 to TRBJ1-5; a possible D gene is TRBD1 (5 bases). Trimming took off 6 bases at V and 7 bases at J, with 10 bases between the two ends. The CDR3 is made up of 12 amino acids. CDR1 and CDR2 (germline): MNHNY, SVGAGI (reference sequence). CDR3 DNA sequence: TGTGCCAGCAGGTCCGAGGGGCAGCCCCAGCATTTT. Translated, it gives CASRSEGQPQHF.

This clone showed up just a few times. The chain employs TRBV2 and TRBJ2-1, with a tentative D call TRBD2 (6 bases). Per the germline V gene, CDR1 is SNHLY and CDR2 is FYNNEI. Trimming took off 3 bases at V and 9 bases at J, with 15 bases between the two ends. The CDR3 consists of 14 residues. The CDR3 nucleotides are TGTGCCAGCAGTGAGTTCGTCCCCGGGAGTGAGCAGTTCTTC. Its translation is CASSEFVPGSEQFF.

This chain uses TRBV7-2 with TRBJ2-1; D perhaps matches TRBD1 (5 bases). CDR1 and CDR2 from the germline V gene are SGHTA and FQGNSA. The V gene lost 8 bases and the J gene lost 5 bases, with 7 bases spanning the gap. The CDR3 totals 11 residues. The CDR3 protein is CASGAHNEQFF. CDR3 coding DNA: TGTGCCAGCGGGGCCCACAATGAGCAGTTCTTC.

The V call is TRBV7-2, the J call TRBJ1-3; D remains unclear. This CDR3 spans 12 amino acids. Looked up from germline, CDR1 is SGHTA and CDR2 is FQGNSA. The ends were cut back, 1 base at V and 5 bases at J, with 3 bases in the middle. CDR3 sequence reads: CASSLERNTIYF. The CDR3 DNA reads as TGTGCCAGCAGCTTAGAGAGAAACACCATATATTTT.

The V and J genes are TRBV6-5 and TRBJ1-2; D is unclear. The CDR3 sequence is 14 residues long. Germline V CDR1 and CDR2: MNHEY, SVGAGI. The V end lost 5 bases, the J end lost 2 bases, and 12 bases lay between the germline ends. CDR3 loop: CASSPWRRNYGYTF. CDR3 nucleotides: TGTGCCAGCAGTCCCTGGAGGAGGAACTATGGCTACACCTTC.

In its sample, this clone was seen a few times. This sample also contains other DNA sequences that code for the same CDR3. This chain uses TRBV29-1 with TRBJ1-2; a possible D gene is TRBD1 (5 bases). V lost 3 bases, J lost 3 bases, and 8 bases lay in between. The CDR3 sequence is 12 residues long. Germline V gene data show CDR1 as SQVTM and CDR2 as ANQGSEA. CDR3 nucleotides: TGCAGCGTTGACAGGGTCGACTATGGCTACACCTTC. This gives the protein CSVDRVDYGYTF.

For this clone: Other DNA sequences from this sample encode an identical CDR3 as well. CDR3 nucleotides: TGCAGCGGAGGGGAGGACTATGGCTACACCTTC. Translation: CSGGEDYGYTF. V gene TRBV29-1 combines with J gene TRBJ1-2; D possibly corresponds to TRBD1 (5 bases). V was clipped by 7 bases and J by 3 bases, with 9 bases between them. CDR1 and CDR2 from the germline V gene are SQVTM and ANQGSEA. The CDR3 extends over 11 amino acids.

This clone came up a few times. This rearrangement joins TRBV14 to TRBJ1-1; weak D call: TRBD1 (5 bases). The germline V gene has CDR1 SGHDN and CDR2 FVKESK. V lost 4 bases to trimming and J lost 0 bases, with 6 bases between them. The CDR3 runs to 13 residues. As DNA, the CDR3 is TGTGCCAGCAGCCCACAGGTGAACACTGAAGCTTTCTTT. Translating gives CASSPQVNTEAFF.

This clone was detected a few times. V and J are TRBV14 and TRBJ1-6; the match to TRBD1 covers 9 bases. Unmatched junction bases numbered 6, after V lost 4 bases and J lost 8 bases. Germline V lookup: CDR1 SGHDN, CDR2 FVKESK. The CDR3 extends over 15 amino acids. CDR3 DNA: TGTGCCAGCAGCCCCCGGACAGGGGTGGATTCACCCCTCCACTTT. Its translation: CASSPRTGVDSPLHF. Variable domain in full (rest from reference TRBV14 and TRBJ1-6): EAGVTQFPSHSVIEKGQTVTLRCDPISGHDNLYWYRRVMGKEIKFLLHFVKESKQDESGMPNNRFLAERTGGTYSTLKVQPAELEDSGVYFCASSPRTGVDSPLHFGNGTRLTVT.

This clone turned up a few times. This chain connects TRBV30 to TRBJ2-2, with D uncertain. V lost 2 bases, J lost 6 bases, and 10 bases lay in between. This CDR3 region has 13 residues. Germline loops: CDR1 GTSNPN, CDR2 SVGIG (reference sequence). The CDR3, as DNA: TGTGCCTGGAGTAGTACATGGGCCGGGGAGCTGTTTTTT. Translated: CAWSSTWAGELFF.

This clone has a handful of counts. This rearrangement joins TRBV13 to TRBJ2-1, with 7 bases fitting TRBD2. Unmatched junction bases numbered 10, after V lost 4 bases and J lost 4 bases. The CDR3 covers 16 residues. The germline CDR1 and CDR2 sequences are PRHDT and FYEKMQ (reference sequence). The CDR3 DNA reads TGTGCCAGCAGCTCGGGGGGAGATGCGTCGTACAATGAGCAGTTCTTC. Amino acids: CASSSGGDASYNEQFF.